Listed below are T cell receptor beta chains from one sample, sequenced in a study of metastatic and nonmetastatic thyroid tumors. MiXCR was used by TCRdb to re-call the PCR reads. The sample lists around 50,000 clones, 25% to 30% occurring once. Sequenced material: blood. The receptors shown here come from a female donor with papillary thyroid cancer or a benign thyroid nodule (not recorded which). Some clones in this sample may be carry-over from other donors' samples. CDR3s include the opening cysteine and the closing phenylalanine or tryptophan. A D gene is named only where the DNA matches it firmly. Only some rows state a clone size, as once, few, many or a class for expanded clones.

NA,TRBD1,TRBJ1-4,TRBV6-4,TGTGCCAGCAGTCCGACAGGGGGGGGTAATGAAAAACTGTTTTTT,CASSPTGGGNEKLFF
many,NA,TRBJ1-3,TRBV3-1,TGTGCCAGCAGCCCCCCTTGGCAGGCCTCTGGAAACACCATATATTTT,CASSPPWQASGNTIYF
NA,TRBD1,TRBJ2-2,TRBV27,TGTGCCAGCACCCGGACAGGGGGCCAGTGGGGTGGGGAGCTGTTTTTT,CASTRTGGQWGGELFF
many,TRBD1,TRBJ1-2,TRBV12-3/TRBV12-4,TGTGCCAGCAGAACAGGGGCGCATGGCTACACCTTC,CASRTGAHGYTF
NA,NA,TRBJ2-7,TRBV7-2,TGTGCCAGCAGCTTAGAGGGCATCTCCTACGAGCAGTACTTC,CASSLEGISYEQYF
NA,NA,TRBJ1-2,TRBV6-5,TGTGCCAGCAGTTACCGGACAGCCGATGGCTACACCTTC,CASSYRTADGYTF
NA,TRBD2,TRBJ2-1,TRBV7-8,TGTGCCGCCTCGGGGGGGGGCTCCTACAATGAGCAGTTCTTC,CAASGGGSYNEQFF
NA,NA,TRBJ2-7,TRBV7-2,TGTGCCAGCAGCCTCGCGGGGCGGGAAACTTCGGTGCAGTACTTC,CASSLAGRETSVQYF
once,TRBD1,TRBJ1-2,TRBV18,TGTGCCAGCTCACAGACAGGGTCTGGCTACACCTTC,CASSQTGSGYTF
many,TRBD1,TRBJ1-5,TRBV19,TGTGCCAGTAGTATAGGGTGGGGACAGGGCAATCAGCCCCAGCATTTT,CASSIGWGQGNQPQHF
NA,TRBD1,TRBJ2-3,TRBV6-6,TGTGCCAGCGACAGGGGGCTAAGGCAGCGGGGCCGCACAGATACGCAGTATTTT,CASDRGLRQRGRTDTQYF
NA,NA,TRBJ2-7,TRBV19,TGTGCCAGTAGTCTACAGTTCAGCTACGAGCAGTACTTC,CASSLQFSYEQYF
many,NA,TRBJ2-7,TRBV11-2,TGTGCCAGCAGCACCCCCGCGACCGTACACGAGCAGTACTTC,CASSTPATVHEQYF
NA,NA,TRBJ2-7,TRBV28,TGTGCCAGCAGACTTAACAGCGGCAGCTCCTACGAGCAGTACTTC,CASRLNSGSSYEQYF
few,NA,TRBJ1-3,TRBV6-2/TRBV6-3,TGTGCCAGCAGTTACTCAAATCGGGGTACTGGAAACACCATATATTTT,CASSYSNRGTGNTIYF
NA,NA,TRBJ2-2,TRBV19,TGTGCCAGTAGTATAACTGGGTCAGAGACCTTCGGGGGGGAGCTGTTTTTT,CASSITGSETFGGELFF
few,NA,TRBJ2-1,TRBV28,TGTGCCAGCAGTCCCTTAGCGGTAAGCTCCTACAATGAGCAGTTCTTC,CASSPLAVSSYNEQFF
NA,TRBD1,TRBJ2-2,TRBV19,TGTGCCAGTAGTATGGGGACAGGTTTCGGGGAGCTGTTTTTT,CASSMGTGFGELFF
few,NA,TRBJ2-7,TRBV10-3,TGTGCCATCAGTGAGTCGGGGGGGCGCGGGGGTTACGAGCAGTACTTC,CAISESGGRGGYEQYF
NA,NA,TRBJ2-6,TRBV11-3,TGTGCCAGCAGCTTACGGCGCTCTGGGGCCAACGTCCTGACTTTC,CASSLRRSGANVLTF
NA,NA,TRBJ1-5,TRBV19,TGTGCCAGTAGGCGCACAGGTCTTAGGAGCAATCAGCCCCAGCATTTT,CASRRTGLRSNQPQHF
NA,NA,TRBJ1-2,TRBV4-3,TGCGCCAGCAGCCAATACGTAGGGCTTCGGGGCTACACCTTC,CASSQYVGLRGYTF
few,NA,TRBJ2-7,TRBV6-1,TGTGCCAGCAGTGGAACAGGCGCCTCCTACGAGCAGTACTTC,CASSGTGASYEQYF
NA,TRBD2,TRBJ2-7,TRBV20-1,TGCAGTGCTAGAGTAGCGGGAGGACACTCCTACGAGCAGTACTTC,CSARVAGGHSYEQYF
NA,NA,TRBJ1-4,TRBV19,TGTGCCAGTAGGGACCGGGACACTTCTTTTAAGGAACTGTTTTTT,CASRDRDTSFKELFF
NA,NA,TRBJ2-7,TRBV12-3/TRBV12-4,TGTGCCAGCAGTTTATCGGGTGCGGCCGAGCAGTACTTC,CASSLSGAAEQYF
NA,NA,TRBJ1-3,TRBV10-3,TGTGTCACTCGGCGGACGGATGGAAACACCATATATTTT,CVTRRTDGNTIYF
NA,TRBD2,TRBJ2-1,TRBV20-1,TGCAGTGCTAGAGGGGCTAGCGGGTACGAGCAGTTCTTC,CSARGASGYEQFF
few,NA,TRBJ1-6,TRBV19,TGTGCCAGTAGTATCCGTAGGGGAGGCAATTCACCCCTCCACTTT,CASSIRRGGNSPLHF
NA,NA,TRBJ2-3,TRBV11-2,TGTGCCAGCAGCTTAGACCTCTCTCGGCTTGGACCCTGGAGTGATACGCAGTATTTT,CASSLDLSRLGPWSDTQYF
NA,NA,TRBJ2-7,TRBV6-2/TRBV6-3,TGTGCCAGCAGTTACGAGGGGGGGGCCTCCTACGAGCAGTACTTC,CASSYEGGASYEQYF